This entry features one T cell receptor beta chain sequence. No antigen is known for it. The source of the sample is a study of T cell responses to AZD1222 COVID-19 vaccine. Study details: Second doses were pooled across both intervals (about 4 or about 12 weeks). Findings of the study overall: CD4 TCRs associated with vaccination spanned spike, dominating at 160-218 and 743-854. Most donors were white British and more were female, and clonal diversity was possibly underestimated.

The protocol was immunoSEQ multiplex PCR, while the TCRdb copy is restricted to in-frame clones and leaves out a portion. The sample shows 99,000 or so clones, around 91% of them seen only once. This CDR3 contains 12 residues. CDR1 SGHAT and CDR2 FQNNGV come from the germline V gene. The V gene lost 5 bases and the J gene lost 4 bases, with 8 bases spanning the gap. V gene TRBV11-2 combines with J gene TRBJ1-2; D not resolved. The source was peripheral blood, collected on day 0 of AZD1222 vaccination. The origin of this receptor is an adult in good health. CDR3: CASSEDGYGYTF. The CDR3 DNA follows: TGTGCCAGCAGCGAAGACGGCTATGGCTACACCTTC.